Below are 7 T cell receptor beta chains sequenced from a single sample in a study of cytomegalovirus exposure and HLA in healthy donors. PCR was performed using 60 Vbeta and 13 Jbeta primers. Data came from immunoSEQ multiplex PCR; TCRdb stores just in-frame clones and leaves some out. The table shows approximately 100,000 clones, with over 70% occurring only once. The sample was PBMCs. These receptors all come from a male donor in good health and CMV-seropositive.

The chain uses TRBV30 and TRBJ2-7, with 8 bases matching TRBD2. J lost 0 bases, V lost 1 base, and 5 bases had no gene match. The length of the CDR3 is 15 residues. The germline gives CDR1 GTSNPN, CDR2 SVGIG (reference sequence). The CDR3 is CAWSDLAGLSYEQYF. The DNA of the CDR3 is TGTGCCTGGAGTGACCTAGCGGGCCTCTCCTACGAGCAGTACTTC.

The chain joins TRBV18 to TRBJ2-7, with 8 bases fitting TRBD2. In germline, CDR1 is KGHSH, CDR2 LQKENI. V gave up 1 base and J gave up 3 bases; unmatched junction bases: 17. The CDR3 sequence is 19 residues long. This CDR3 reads CASSPLSGSGAGADYEQYF. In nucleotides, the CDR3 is TGTGCCAGCTCACCACTTTCAGGGAGTGGAGCGGGAGCGGACTACGAGCAGTACTTC.

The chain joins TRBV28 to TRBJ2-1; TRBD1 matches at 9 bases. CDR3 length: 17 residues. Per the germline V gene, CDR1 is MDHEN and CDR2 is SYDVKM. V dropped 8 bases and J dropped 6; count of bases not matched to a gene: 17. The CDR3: CASPPRTGEEVGNEQFF. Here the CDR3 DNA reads TGTGCCAGCCCACCGCGGACAGGGGAGGAAGTGGGCAATGAGCAGTTCTTC.

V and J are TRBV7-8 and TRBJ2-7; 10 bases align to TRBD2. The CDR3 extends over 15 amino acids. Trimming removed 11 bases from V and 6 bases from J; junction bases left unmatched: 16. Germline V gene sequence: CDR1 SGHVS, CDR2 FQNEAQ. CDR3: CAASGGPFREGEQYF. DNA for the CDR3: TGTGCCGCTAGCGGGGGTCCCTTTCGCGAGGGCGAGCAGTACTTC. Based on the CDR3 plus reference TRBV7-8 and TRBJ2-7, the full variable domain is GAGVSQSPRYKVAKRGQDVALRCDPISGHVSLFWYQQALGQGPEFLTYFQNEAQLDKSGLPSDRFFAERPEGSVSTLKIQRTQQEDSAVYLCAASGGPFREGEQYFGPGTRLTVT.

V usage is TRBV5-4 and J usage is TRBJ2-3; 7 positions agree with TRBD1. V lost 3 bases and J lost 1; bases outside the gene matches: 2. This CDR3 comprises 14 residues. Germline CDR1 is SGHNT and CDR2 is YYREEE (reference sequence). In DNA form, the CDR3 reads TGTGCCAGCAGCTCGGGGACAGGCACAGATACGCAGTATTTT. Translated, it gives CASSSGTGTDTQYF. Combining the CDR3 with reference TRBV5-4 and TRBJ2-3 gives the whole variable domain ETGVTQSPTHLIKTRGQQVTLRCSSQSGHNTVSWYQQALGQGPQFIFQYYREEENGRGNFPPRFSGLQFPNYSSELNVNALELDDSALYLCASSSGTGTDTQYFGPGTRLTVL.

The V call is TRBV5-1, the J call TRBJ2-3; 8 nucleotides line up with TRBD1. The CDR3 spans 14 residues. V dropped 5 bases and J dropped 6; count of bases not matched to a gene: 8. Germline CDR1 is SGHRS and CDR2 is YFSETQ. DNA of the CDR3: TGCGCCAGCAGAACCCGGACAGGGCTGGATACGCAGTATTTT. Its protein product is CASRTRTGLDTQYF.

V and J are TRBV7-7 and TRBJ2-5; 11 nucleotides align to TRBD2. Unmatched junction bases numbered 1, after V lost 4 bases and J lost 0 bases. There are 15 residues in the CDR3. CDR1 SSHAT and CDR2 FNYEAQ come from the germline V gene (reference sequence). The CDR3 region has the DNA TGTGCCAGCAGCTCACTAGCGGGGGACCAAGAGACCCAGTACTTC. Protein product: CASSSLAGDQETQYF.